Listed here are 19 T cell receptor beta chains from one sample, sequenced in a study of Ad26.COV2.S vaccination and SARS-CoV-2 variants. As for treatment: some 20 received Ad26.COV2.S at low or high dose, single or two shots; 5 received placebo; per-sample allocation not given. After the first vaccine or placebo injection, samples were drawn on day 63. The repertoire was sequenced with immunoSEQ multiplex PCR; TCRdb's copy has only in-frame clones and lacks some. The data show hundreds of thousands of clones, about 88% seen once. Material: peripheral blood, obtained in a trial of Ad26.COV2.S vaccine versus placebo. All receptors derive from a person aged 18-60 years who received the Ad26.COV2.S COVID-19 vaccine or a placebo.

The chain links TRBV7-8 to TRBJ2-7; no firm D call. The CDR3 has 12 amino acids. V was pared by 3 bases and J by 3 bases, with 6 bases between. Germline values: CDR1 SGHVS, CDR2 FQNEAQ. This CDR3 reads CASSLGSYEQYV. CDR3 DNA sequence: TGTGCCAGCAGCTTGGGTAGCTACGAGCAGTACGTC.

This clone was recorded once. This rearrangement joins TRBV7-8 to TRBJ1-5, with TRBD1 matching 7 bases. This CDR3 comprises 21 residues. Germline loops: CDR1 SGHVS, CDR2 FQNEAQ. V shed 3 bases, J shed 4 bases, and the junction held 24 bases outside the gene matches. The CDR3 protein is CASSLGRGGAKGTWGNQPQHF. CDR3 bases: TGTGCCAGCAGCTTGGGCCGAGGGGGCGCGAAAGGAACTTGGGGGAATCAGCCCCAGCATTTT.

The chain combines TRBV6-5 with TRBJ1-6; weak D call: TRBD1 (6 bases). Trimming stripped 5 bases from V and 7 bases from J, with 15 bases between. The CDR3 runs to 15 residues. Germline CDR1 MNHEY, CDR2 SVGAGI. The CDR3 nucleotides read TGTGCCAGCAGTCAAACAGGGTTCGGGAATTCACCCCTCCACTTT. Translation gives CASSQTGFGNSPLHF.

The J gene is TRBJ2-1, the V gene TRBV5-4, with D possibly matching TRBD2 (6 bases). Germline-derived CDR1 and CDR2 are SGHNT and YYREEE (reference sequence). V was cut by 1 base and J by 6 bases, with 17 bases left in between. The CDR3 sequence is 16 residues long. CDR3 amino acids: CASSLRGGVPLNEQFF. For the CDR3, the DNA is TGTGCCAGCAGCTTGAGAGGCGGGGTCCCCCTCAATGAGCAGTTCTTC.

Of note for this clone: The same CDR3 also results from other DNA sequences found in this sample. The V gene is TRBV10-3, the J gene TRBJ2-3, with 7 bases lining up with TRBD1. The V gene end was trimmed by 4 bases and the J gene end by 3 bases; junction bases not matched to a gene: 4. The CDR3 is 14 residues long. Per germline, CDR1 ENHRY and CDR2 SYGVKD. CDR3 bases: TGTGCCATCAGTGGACAGGGTAGAACAGATACGCAGTATTTT. It is translated as CAISGQGRTDTQYF.

The chain is built from TRBV14 and TRBJ1-1; D remains unclear. Per the germline V gene, CDR1 is SGHDN and CDR2 is FVKESK. V was cut by 6 bases and J by 6 bases, with 17 bases left in between. This CDR3 region has 14 residues. The CDR3 DNA is TGTGCCAGCAGGGACCGGGAAGGGTACTCTGAAGCTTTCTTT. It is translated as CASRDREGYSEAFF.

V and J are TRBV9 and TRBJ1-2, with 9 bases lining up with TRBD1. The CDR3 length is 15 residues. Unmatched junction bases numbered 5, after V lost 2 bases and J lost 3 bases. Germline values: CDR1 SGDLS, CDR2 YYNGEE. The chain's CDR3 is CASSVGTGLYYGYTF. CDR3 coding DNA: TGTGCCAGCAGCGTCGGGACAGGGCTCTACTATGGCTACACCTTC. Together with reference TRBV9 and TRBJ1-2, the CDR3 gives the full variable domain: DSGVTQTPKHLITATGQRVTLRCSPRSGDLSVYWYQQSLDQGLQFLIQYYNGEERAKGNILERFSAQQFPDLHSELNLSSLELGDSALYFCASSVGTGLYYGYTFGSGTRLTVV.

A single count supports this clone. This chain joins TRBV7-3 and TRBJ2-1; 8 bases map to TRBD2. This CDR3 contains 15 residues. Germline trimming cut 5 bases from V and 2 bases from J; bases unmatched to any gene: 5. Germline assignment: CDR1 SGHTA and CDR2 FQGTGA. The CDR3 bases are TGTGCCAGCAGCCCTCCGGGACTAGCCTACAATGAGCAGTTCTTC. Translating it yields CASSPPGLAYNEQFF. The full variable domain, its missing parts supplied by reference TRBV7-3 and TRBJ2-1, is GAGVSQTPSNKVTEKGKYVELRCDPISGHTALYWYRQSLGQGPEFLIYFQGTGAADDSGLPNDRFFAVRPEGSVSTLKIQRTERGDSAVYLCASSPPGLAYNEQFFGPGTRLTVL.

The chain combines TRBV28 with TRBJ2-3, with D perhaps TRBD2 (5 bases). V was trimmed by 5 bases and J by 6 bases, leaving 12 bases between them. This CDR3 is built from 13 residues. The germline CDR1 and CDR2 sequences are MDHEN and SYDVKM. The CDR3 sequence is CASSLPTTDTQYF. As DNA, the CDR3 is TGTGCCAGCAGTCTCCCGACTACCGATACGCAGTATTTT.

The V and J genes are TRBV15 and TRBJ2-2; the D is unclear. Germline CDR1 LNHNV, CDR2 YYDKDF (reference sequence). The CDR3 consists of 13 residues. V lost 0 bases and J 6 bases, leaving 5 bases between the germline ends. The CDR3 nucleotides are TGTGCCACCAGCAGAGACAGGTCCGGGGAGCTGTTTTTT. As protein: CATSRDRSGELFF.

This chain uses TRBV7-9 with TRBJ1-1; D is possibly TRBD1 (5 bases). Germline V CDR1 and CDR2: SEHNR, FQNEAQ (reference sequence). Between the trimmed V and J ends, which lost 10 bases and 2 bases, there was a span of 17 bases. This CDR3 spans 14 amino acids. The CDR3 sequence: CATLPGRGNTEAFF. For the CDR3, the DNA is TGTGCCACCCTCCCGGGACGGGGAAACACTGAAGCTTTCTTT.

The V call is TRBV9, the J call TRBJ1-1; TRBD1 matches at 7 bases. This CDR3 region has 18 residues. Looked up from germline, CDR1 is SGDLS and CDR2 is YYNGEE. Losses at the gene ends were 6 bases for V and 1 base for J; bases not matched to a gene: 18. The CDR3 DNA reads as TGTGCCAGCACCTTGGGGGCAGGGGGTATCTGGTCGAACACTGAAGCTTTCTTT. Protein: CASTLGAGGIWSNTEAFF. The full variable domain, with the rest looked up from reference TRBV9 and TRBJ1-1, is DSGVTQTPKHLITATGQRVTLRCSPRSGDLSVYWYQQSLDQGLQFLIQYYNGEERAKGNILERFSAQQFPDLHSELNLSSLELGDSALYFCASTLGAGGIWSNTEAFFGQGTRLTVV.

The chain recombines TRBV7-2 with TRBJ2-3, with a weak D call TRBD2 (6 bases). V lost 6 bases and J 5 bases, leaving 24 bases between the germline ends. The CDR3 consists of 17 residues. CDR1 is SGHTA and CDR2 is FQGNSA in the germline V gene. The CDR3 loop reads CASSLSSAGMGGDTQYF. CDR3 bases: TGTGCCAGCAGTTTGTCGTCGGCGGGGATGGGGGGAGATACGCAGTATTTT.

This rearrangement joins TRBV4-1 to TRBJ2-1; 13 bases are shared with TRBD2. Trimming took 2 bases from V and 8 from J; bases not matched to a gene: 6. This CDR3 region has 16 residues. The V gene's germline CDR1 is MGHRA and CDR2 YSYEKL. Written as DNA, the CDR3 is TGCGCCAGCAGCCAAAGACTAGCGGGGGGCGCAGATGAGCAGTTCTTC. Translating it yields CASSQRLAGGADEQFF.

The CDR3 region has the DNA TGCGCCAGCAGCTCCGGGCCTCGGGAACCATACGGCTACACCTTC. This translates into CASSSGPREPYGYTF. The chain combines TRBV5-1 with TRBJ1-2; D uncertain. Germline CDR1 is SGHRS and CDR2 is YFSETQ. Trimming took 3 bases from V and 8 from J, leaving 20 bases between them. The CDR3 loop spans 15 amino acids.

The DNA of the CDR3 is TGTGCCAGCAGCCTCCTGACCACCGGGGAGCTGTTTTTT. Translating it yields CASSLLTTGELFF. The rearrangement uses TRBV7-3 and TRBJ2-2; D gene unclear. V lost 5 bases, J lost 4 bases, and 8 bases lay in between. This CDR3 comprises 13 residues. Germline V lookup: CDR1 SGHTA, CDR2 FQGTGA. The full variable domain, completed using reference TRBV7-3 and TRBJ2-2, is GAGVSQTPSNKVTEKGKYVELRCDPISGHTALYWYRQSLGQGPEFLIYFQGTGAADDSGLPNDRFFAVRPEGSVSTLKIQRTERGDSAVYLCASSLLTTGELFFGEGSRLTVL.

The rearrangement uses TRBV5-4 and TRBJ2-3, with 10 bases lining up with TRBD2. After removal of 3 bases from V and 5 bases from J, the junction contained 3 bases not matched to a gene. Germline V gene sequence: CDR1 SGHNT, CDR2 YYREEE (reference sequence). The CDR3 loop spans 14 amino acids. The CDR3 coding sequence is TGTGCCAGCAGCTCAGCGGGAGGGGAAGATACGCAGTATTTT. It codes for CASSSAGGEDTQYF. Full variable domain (outside the CDR3, taken from reference TRBV5-4 and TRBJ2-3): ETGVTQSPTHLIKTRGQQVTLRCSSQSGHNTVSWYQQALGQGPQFIFQYYREEENGRGNFPPRFSGLQFPNYSSELNVNALELDDSALYLCASSSAGGEDTQYFGPGTRLTVL.

The chain uses TRBV4-3 and TRBJ1-2, with D possibly TRBD1 on 6 matching bases. Germline-derived CDR1 and CDR2 are LGHNA and YSLEER. With 0 bases removed from V and 0 bases from J, the gap between germline ends came to 23 bases. The length of the CDR3 is 20 residues. CDR3 DNA sequence: TGCGCCAGCAGCCAAGATGTGGTGAATTTTGAGGGGGAAGCTAACTATGGCTACACCTTC. The encoded protein is CASSQDVVNFEGEANYGYTF.

The chain links TRBV5-1 to TRBJ1-1; D might be TRBD1 (5 bases). Germline V gives CDR1 SGHRS, CDR2 YFSETQ. The CDR3 runs 13 residues. Trimming shortened V by 6 bases and J by 4 bases, and 13 bases separated the two germline ends. This CDR3 is CASKNNQGTEAFF. The DNA for the CDR3 is TGCGCCAGCAAAAATAATCAGGGCACTGAAGCTTTCTTT. The full variable domain, with the rest looked up from reference TRBV5-1 and TRBJ1-1, is KAGVTQTPRYLIKTRGQQVTLSCSPISGHRSVSWYQQTPGQGLQFLFEYFSETQRNKGNFPGRFSGRQFSNSRSEMNVSTLELGDSALYLCASKNNQGTEAFFGQGTRLTVV.